This entry lists 25 T cell receptor beta chains sequenced from one sample in a study of CD8 T cells in Susac syndrome. RNA totalling roughly 0.45 to 1 ug underwent reverse transcription with random hexamers. TCRdb used MiXCR to reprocess the immunoSEQ multiplex PCR reads, holding one entry per CDR3 protein. The table records about 180,000 distinct CDR3 sequences, roughly 95% of them present only once. What was sequenced was CD4+ T cells from PBMCs. The receptors stem from a human donor with Susac syndrome.

The CDR3 region has the DNA TGCAGTGCTAGAGATGGCCTGGGGACAGATACGCAGTATTTT. The encoded protein is CSARDGLGTDTQYF. The chain carries TRBV20-1 and TRBJ2-3, with D hard to call. This CDR3 comprises 14 residues. Trimming took 0 bases from V and 3 from J, leaving 10 bases between them. CDR1 and CDR2 (germline): DFQATT, SNEGSKA (reference sequence).

J is TRBJ2-7 and V is TRBV7-9; 9 bases are shared with TRBD2. V dropped 1 base and J dropped 3; count of bases not matched to a gene: 4. The CDR3 totals 15 residues. The germline CDR1 and CDR2 sequences are SEHNR and FQNEAQ (reference sequence). CDR3 nucleotide sequence: TGTGCCAGCAGCTTAGAGGGTAGCGGGGGCTACGAGCAGTACGTC. Amino acids: CASSLEGSGGYEQYV.

This chain connects TRBV6-5 to TRBJ2-4; 9 nucleotides align to TRBD1. J was trimmed by 15 bases and V by 0 bases; bases with no gene match: 6. Germline V gene sequence: CDR1 MNHEY, CDR2 SVGAGI. This CDR3 is built from 13 residues. The CDR3 spells CASSYSRDRESYF. The DNA of the CDR3 is TGTGCCAGCAGTTACTCCCGGGACAGGGAGTCGTACTTC.

Here the CDR3 DNA reads TGTGCCAGCAGTACAGTGATCCAAGAGACCCAGTACTTC. Protein sequence: CASSTVIQETQYF. The chain uses TRBV6-5 and TRBJ2-5; D remains ambiguous. CDR1 MNHEY and CDR2 SVGAGI come from the germline V gene. Trimming stripped 5 bases from V and 1 base from J, with 8 bases between. The CDR3 has 13 residues.

The chain recombines TRBV6-5 with TRBJ2-3; D may be TRBD2 (7 bases). The V end lost 2 bases, the J end lost 1 base, and 10 bases lay between the germline ends. The CDR3 spans 15 residues. CDR1 MNHEY and CDR2 SVGAGI come from the germline V gene. The CDR3 sequence: CASSYRGAGTDTQYF. The DNA of the CDR3 is TGTGCCAGCAGTTACCGGGGGGCCGGCACAGATACGCAGTATTTT.

This chain uses TRBV7-2 with TRBJ2-3; 8 bases agree with TRBD2. V trimming: 8 bases; J trimming: 3 bases; junction bases outside the gene matches: 7. The germline V gene encodes CDR1 SGHTA and CDR2 FQGNSA. The CDR3 consists of 14 residues. The CDR3 DNA reads TGTGCCAGCGCTCCGGGGGGGCGGACAGATACGCAGTATTTT. Its translation is CASAPGGRTDTQYF.

V gene TRBV9 combines with J gene TRBJ2-7; 7 bases align to TRBD1. Per the germline V gene, CDR1 is SGDLS and CDR2 is YYNGEE. V was clipped by 4 bases and J by 2 bases; unmatched bases: 12. The CDR3 has 16 residues. The CDR3 DNA follows: TGTGCCAGCAGCCCCACTGGGACAGTTTTTCCCTACGAGCAGTACTTC. This sequence encodes CASSPTGTVFPYEQYF.

The chain recombines TRBV19 with TRBJ2-1; D is ambiguous. V lost 5 bases and J 5 bases, leaving 13 bases between the germline ends. The CDR3 sequence is 14 residues long. In germline, CDR1 is LNHDA, CDR2 SQIVND (reference sequence). CDR3 nucleotides: TGTGCCAGTAGTGTTTCAAAGGGCCACAATGAGCAGTTCTTC. Translation gives CASSVSKGHNEQFF.

A few counts support this clonotype. The V and J genes are TRBV9 and TRBJ1-3; D remains ambiguous. This CDR3 spans 13 amino acids. Trimming shortened V by 2 bases and J by 0 bases, and 3 bases separated the two germline ends. Germline lookup yields CDR1 SGDLS and CDR2 YYNGEE. CDR3 protein: CASSVGSGNTIYF. The DNA of the CDR3 is TGTGCCAGCAGCGTGGGCTCTGGAAACACCATATATTTT.

The chain employs TRBV6-1 and TRBJ1-1; no definite D call. This CDR3 has 17 amino acids. V dropped 8 bases and J dropped 3 bases, with 25 bases sitting between them. Germline V gene sequence: CDR1 MNHNS, CDR2 SASEGT. The CDR3 here is CASYQDYGVGSHTEAFF. For the CDR3, the DNA is TGTGCCAGCTACCAGGACTATGGAGTTGGGTCCCACACTGAAGCTTTCTTT.

V usage is TRBV18 and J usage is TRBJ2-5; D perhaps matches TRBD2 (5 bases). Trimming shortened V by 4 bases and J by 1 base, and 7 bases separated the two germline ends. The length of the CDR3 is 13 residues. CDR1 is KGHSH and CDR2 is LQKENI in the germline V gene. As DNA, the CDR3 is TGTGCCAGCTCACGGGGAGTCCAAGAGACCCAGTACTTC. Residues: CASSRGVQETQYF.

Turning to this clonotype: Mismatch with germline at one junction end may stem from a read error. The rearrangement joins TRBV30 to TRBJ2-7; TRBD2 agrees at 8 bases. There are 13 residues in the CDR3. Germline CDR1 reads GTSNPN; CDR2 reads SVGIG (reference sequence). The CDR3 loop reads CVWRSGGRYEQYF. Here the CDR3 DNA reads TGTGTCTGGAGGTCGGGGGGGAGGTACGAGCAGTACTTC.

The V call is TRBV28, the J call TRBJ2-5, with no clear D. V lost 3 bases and J 3 bases, leaving 8 bases between the germline ends. Germline CDR1 MDHEN, CDR2 SYDVKM. This CDR3 region has 13 residues. The CDR3 nucleotides read TGTGCCAGCAGTTTCCCTCCCGAAGAGACCCAGTACTTC. Translating it yields CASSFPPEETQYF.

V and J are TRBV20-1 and TRBJ1-1, with 9 bases identical to TRBD1. Germline CDR1 reads DFQATT; CDR2 reads SNEGSKA (reference sequence). The CDR3 is made up of 14 amino acids. Trimming took 6 bases from V and 1 from J; bases not matched to a gene: 6. CDR3 residues: CSARDRVRNTEAFF. In DNA, the CDR3 is TGCAGTGCCCGGGACAGGGTGAGGAACACTGAAGCTTTCTTT.

The rearrangement joins TRBV24-1 to TRBJ2-1; TRBD2 matches at 7 bases. Per germline, CDR1 KGHDR and CDR2 SFDVKD. After removal of 3 bases from V and 4 bases from J, the junction contained 14 bases not matched to a gene. This CDR3 has 18 amino acids. CDR3: CATSDTTSWSGGYNEQFF. The CDR3 DNA follows: TGTGCCACCAGTGATACCACCTCTTGGTCGGGAGGTTACAATGAGCAGTTCTTC.

The genes are TRBV7-2 and TRBJ2-7, with a possible D match to TRBD2 (6 bases). The V and J ends lost 5 bases and 0 bases respectively, with 11 bases between them. CDR3 length equals 14 residues. Germline V gene data show CDR1 as SGHTA and CDR2 as FQGNSA. CDR3 sequence: CASSPRRDSYEQYF. In DNA form, the CDR3 reads TGTGCCAGCAGCCCGAGGCGGGACTCCTACGAGCAGTACTTC.

The chain couples TRBV6-2 or TRBV6-3 to TRBJ2-3, with 11 bases identical to TRBD2. The CDR3 spans 13 residues. The germline V gene encodes CDR1 MNHEY and CDR2 SVGEGT. The J segment lost 8 bases and the V segment lost 6 bases, leaving 4 bases of the junction unmatched. CDR3 bases: TGTGCCAGCAGGCTAGCGGGAGGCCCTACGCAGTATTTT. Protein: CASRLAGGPTQYF.

DNA for the CDR3: TGTGCCAGCAGTGACCTCTCCACAGATACGCAGTATTTT. Translation gives CASSDLSTDTQYF. The V gene is TRBV2, the J gene TRBJ2-3; D not resolved. Germline-derived CDR1 and CDR2 are SNHLY and FYNNEI. V was shortened by 3 bases and J by 2 bases, with 6 bases between the two germline ends. CDR3 length equals 13 residues.

The chain combines TRBV4-3 with TRBJ2-7; D call uncertain. Germline CDR1 and CDR2: LGHNA and YSLEER. Between the trimmed V and J ends, which lost 1 base and 6 bases, there was a span of 16 bases. CDR3 size: 15 residues. DNA of the CDR3: TGCGCCAGCAGCCAAGTTGCCCACCCGATCGGCGAGCAGTACTTC. Protein product: CASSQVAHPIGEQYF.

This chain joins TRBV29-1 and TRBJ2-3; D uncertain. Germline lookup yields CDR1 SQVTM and CDR2 ANQGSEA. Trimming pared 3 bases from V and 2 bases from J, leaving 3 bases between. The CDR3 length is 11 residues. This CDR3 is CSVDHTDTQYF. CDR3 nucleotide sequence: TGCAGCGTTGACCACACAGATACGCAGTATTTT.

The rearrangement joins TRBV30 to TRBJ2-7; 7 bases match TRBD1. This CDR3 comprises 18 residues. In germline, CDR1 is GTSNPN, CDR2 SVGIG (reference sequence). Trimming cost V 5 bases and J 0 bases; bases outside gene matches: 19. The CDR3 coding sequence is TGTGCCTGGGGTTTTAGAGACAGGGATCTACTGAGCTCCTACGAGCAGTACTTC. The encoded protein is CAWGFRDRDLLSSYEQYF.

The rearrangement links TRBV7-9 to TRBJ1-3; the D is unclear. This CDR3 is built from 14 residues. Germline V gene lookup returns CDR1 SEHNR and CDR2 FQNEAQ (reference sequence). Between the trimmed V and J ends, which lost 4 bases and 0 bases, there was a span of 7 bases. The CDR3 loop reads CASSSLFSGNTIYF. CDR3 DNA: TGTGCCAGCAGCTCTCTTTTCTCTGGAAACACCATATATTTT.

The chain combines TRBV19 with TRBJ1-2; D remains ambiguous. Germline values: CDR1 LNHDA, CDR2 SQIVND (reference sequence). V was cut by 8 bases and J by 3 bases, with 16 bases left in between. CDR3 length: 14 amino acids. The CDR3 DNA follows: TGTGCCAGTGTTACGGTGGGAACGGACTATGGCTACACCTTC. Protein: CASVTVGTDYGYTF.

This chain links TRBV20-1 with TRBJ2-7, with TRBD2 identical over 12 bases. The CDR3 runs 17 residues. Germline loops: CDR1 DFQATT, CDR2 SNEGSKA (reference sequence). V trimming: 6 bases; J trimming: 3 bases; junction bases outside the gene matches: 15. CDR3: CSARNGGRLAGDYEQYF. The CDR3 bases are TGCAGTGCCAGGAACGGGGGTCGACTAGCGGGGGACTACGAGCAGTACTTC.

The V gene is TRBV13, the J gene TRBJ2-5; D is perhaps TRBD1 (6 bases). CDR1 is PRHDT and CDR2 is FYEKMQ in the germline V gene (reference sequence). V lost 0 bases and J lost 7, with 12 bases in between. The CDR3 runs 14 residues. The CDR3 sequence is CASSLGGQRVTQYF. As DNA, the CDR3 is TGTGCCAGCAGCTTAGGCGGACAGCGTGTGACCCAGTACTTC.